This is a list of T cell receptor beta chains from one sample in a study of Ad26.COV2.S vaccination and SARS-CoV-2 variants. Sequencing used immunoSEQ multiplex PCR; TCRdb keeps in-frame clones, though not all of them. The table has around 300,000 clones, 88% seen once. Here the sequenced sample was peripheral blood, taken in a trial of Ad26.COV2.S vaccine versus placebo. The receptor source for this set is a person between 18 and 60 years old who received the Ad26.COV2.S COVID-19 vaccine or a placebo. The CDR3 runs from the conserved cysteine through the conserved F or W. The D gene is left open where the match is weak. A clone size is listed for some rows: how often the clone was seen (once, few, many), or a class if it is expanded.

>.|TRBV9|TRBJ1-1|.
TGTGCCAGCAGCGTTAACGGGGGGAACCCGAACACTGAAGCTTTCTTT
CASSVNGGNPNTEAFF
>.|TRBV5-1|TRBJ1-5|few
TGCGCCAGCAGCTTGGAAGGGTACGGCAATCAGCCCCAGCATTTT
CASSLEGYGNQPQHF
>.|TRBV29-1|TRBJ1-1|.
TGCAGCGTTGGATCAAGTTTGGGGGCAACTGAAGCTTTCTTT
CSVGSSLGATEAFF
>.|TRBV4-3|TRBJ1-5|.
TGCGCCAGCAGCCAAGATTCGTTCAAGTCGGAGCCCCAGCATTTT
CASSQDSFKSEPQHF
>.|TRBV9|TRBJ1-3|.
TGTGCCAGCAGCCCCCGGCCGGCAAACACCATATATTTT
CASSPRPANTIYF
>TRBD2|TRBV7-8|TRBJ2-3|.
TGTGCCAGCAGCTCGGAAAAGCGGGGGGGCCGACCTGGGACAGATACGCAGTATTTT
CASSSEKRGGRPGTDTQYF
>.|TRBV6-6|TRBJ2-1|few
TGTGCCAGCAGTTACTACGCTTTTACCCATGAGCAGTTCTTC
CASSYYAFTHEQFF
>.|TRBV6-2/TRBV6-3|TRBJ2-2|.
TGTGCCAGCAGCCAACAGGACACCGGGGAGCTGTTTTTT
CASSQQDTGELFF
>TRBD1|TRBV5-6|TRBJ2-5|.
TGTGCCAGCAGCTTGGGACAGGGGCAAGAGACCCAGTACTTC
CASSLGQGQETQYF
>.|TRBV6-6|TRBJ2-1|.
TGTGCCAGCAGTTACTCGTACGATGAGCAGTTCTTC
CASSYSYDEQFF
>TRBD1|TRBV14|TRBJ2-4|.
TGTGCCAGCGCGGGACAGGGAGCCAAAAACATTCAGTACTTC
CASAGQGAKNIQYF
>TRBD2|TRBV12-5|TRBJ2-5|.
TGTGCTAGTGCTAGCTACGGACTAGCGGCTATGGAGACCCAGTACTTC
CASASYGLAAMETQYF
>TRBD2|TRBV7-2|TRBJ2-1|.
TGTGCCAGCAGCCTTAGCGGGAGGTCCTACAATGAGCAGTTCTTC
CASSLSGRSYNEQFF
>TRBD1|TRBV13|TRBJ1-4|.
TGTGCCAGTAAGGGAATCCGGACAGGGATTGAAAAACTGTTTTTT
CASKGIRTGIEKLFF
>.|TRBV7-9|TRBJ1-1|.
TGTGCCAGCAGCCTCGAGGTTCCTGAAGCTTTCTTT
CASSLEVPEAFF
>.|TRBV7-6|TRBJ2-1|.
TGTGCCAGCAGCGTAGCCCCGGGCAATGAGCAGTTCTTC
CASSVAPGNEQFF
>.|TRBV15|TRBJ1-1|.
TGTGCCACCAGCACTAGCCGGACGAACACTGAAGCTTTCTTT
CATSTSRTNTEAFF
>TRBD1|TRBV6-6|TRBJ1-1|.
TGTGCCAGCACCCCAGGGGGGGGCAGAACTGAAGCTTTCTTT
CASTPGGGRTEAFF
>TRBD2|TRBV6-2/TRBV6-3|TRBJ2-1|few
TGTGCCAGCAGTCGCCCTAGCGGTAACTACAATGAGCAGTTCTTC
CASSRPSGNYNEQFF
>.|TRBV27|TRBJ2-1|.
TGTGCCAGCAGTTTAATCGGGCAGGGTAGCTACAATGAGCAGTTCTTC
CASSLIGQGSYNEQFF
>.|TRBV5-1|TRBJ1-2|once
TGCGCCAGCAGCCTAAACGACCGGCCCTATGGCTACACCTTC
CASSLNDRPYGYTF
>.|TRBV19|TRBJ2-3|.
TGTGCCAGTACAGCAGTAGGCACAGATACGCAGTATTTT
CASTAVGTDTQYF
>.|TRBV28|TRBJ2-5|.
TGTGCCAGCAGTTTAGTCGTGGGGGCTCAAGAGACCCAGTACTTC
CASSLVVGAQETQYF
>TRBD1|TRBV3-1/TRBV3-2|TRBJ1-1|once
TGTGCCAGCAGCCTTCGACAGGGGACTGAAGCTTTCTTT
CASSLRQGTEAFF
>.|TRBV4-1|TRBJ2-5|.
TGCGCCAGCAGCAGGAGAACCCACGGACAGTTCCAAGAGACCCAGTACTTC
CASSRRTHGQFQETQYF
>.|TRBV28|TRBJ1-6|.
TGTGCCAGCAGTTCGGTGATAATGCCAGGGGATAAACTCTATGATTCACCCCTCCACTTT
CASSSVIMPGDKLYDSPLHF
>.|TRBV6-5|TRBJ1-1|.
TGTGCCAGCAGTTACAAAACTACGAACACTGAAGCTTTCTTT
CASSYKTTNTEAFF
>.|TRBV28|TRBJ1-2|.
TGTGCCAGCAGTTTATTGGCAGGTGGGGGCGTCCCTGCGTATGGCTACACCTTC
CASSLLAGGGVPAYGYTF
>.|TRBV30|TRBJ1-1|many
TGTGCCTGGAGTCCCGTCAGTGGGTACACTGAAGCTTTCTTT
CAWSPVSGYTEAFF
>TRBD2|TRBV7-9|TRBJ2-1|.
TGTGCCAGCAGTCCACAACGGCGACTAGCGGGAGATGAGCAGTTCTTC
CASSPQRRLAGDEQFF
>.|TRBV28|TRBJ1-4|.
TGTGCCAGCTCGATCCGGGGCATAGTTACAACTAATGAAAAACTGTTTTTT
CASSIRGIVTTNEKLFF
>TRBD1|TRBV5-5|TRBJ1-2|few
TGTGCCAGCCGAACGGGACAGACGAATGGCTACACCTTC
CASRTGQTNGYTF
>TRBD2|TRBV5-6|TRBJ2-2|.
TGTGCCAGCCATCTAGCGGGGGACGCGAACACCGGGGAGCTGTTTTTT
CASHLAGDANTGELFF
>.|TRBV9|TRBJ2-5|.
TGTGCCAGCAGCCCCACCGGGACGACAGAGACCCAGTACTTC
CASSPTGTTETQYF
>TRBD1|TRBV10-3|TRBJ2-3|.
TGTGCCATCAGTCCCCCCCTGCGACAACGGACAGGCGGCACAGATACGCAGTATTTT
CAISPPLRQRTGGTDTQYF